The TCR beta chain described here comes from a study of T-cell memory formation after mild COVID-19. Overall study context: The TCR clusters were mostly specific to one donor.

Study-level findings and limits: Chiefly within CM and EM were the contracting CD4+ clones; CD8+ ones were within EMRA. Clones from the second wave (peaking day 37) had unconfirmed SARS-CoV-2 specificity. A second wave expanding day 15 to 37 was CD4+-biased; contracting clones were balanced.

TCRdb used MiXCR to reprocess the 5' RACE reads, holding one entry per CDR3 protein. The data contain about 340,000 distinct CDR3 sequences, around 15% of them singletons. This CDR3 is 17 amino acids long. Trimming shortened V by 6 bases and J by 0 bases, and 18 bases separated the two germline ends. From germline, CDR1 is MNHNY and CDR2 SVGAGI (reference sequence). Ten or more counts support this clonotype. Its specificity is not known. This receptor was identified in a man aged 18 to 29 who had mild COVID-19 (a few samples of this study predate the infection). Cell type and time point are not known. The V call is TRBV6-6, the J call TRBJ1-5, with a tentative D call TRBD1 (5 bases). Sequencing was performed on PBMCs or a T cell subset sorted from them (not recorded which). The DNA of the CDR3 is TGTGCCAGCAGCCCCCTCTCCAGGGCTCATAGCAATCAGCCCCAGCATTTT. Protein: CASSPLSRAHSNQPQHF.